This T cell receptor beta chain was captured by sequencing in a study of blood T cell repertoires in COVID-19. Across the study: T cells, B-cell-depleted T cells, or PBMCs supplied cDNA or gDNA.

TCRdb's table, derived via immunoSEQ multiplex PCR, lists solely in-frame clones and lacks some. The table includes 80,000 to 100,000 clones, around 80% detected once. The V and J ends lost 4 bases and 5 bases, in that order; junction bases with no gene match: 6. Germline V CDR1 and CDR2: SGHRS, YFSETQ. CDR3 length: 14 residues. This chain links TRBV5-1 with TRBJ2-1; the match to TRBD1 covers 7 bases. Sequencing was carried out using peripheral blood. The clonotype was recovered from a man aged 50 to 59 who had recovered from COVID-19. CDR3 bases: TGCGCCAGCAGCACCGGGACAGCGGACAATGAGCAGTTCTTC. Translation: CASSTGTADNEQFF.